This TCR beta chain was obtained from a study of blood T cell repertoires in COVID-19. TCRdb keeps only in-frame clones here, not all; method: immunoSEQ multiplex PCR. The data contain a few hundred thousand clones, around 82% of them seen just once; the ten biggest clones take up nearly 7.5%. V was shortened by 8 bases and J by 12 bases, with 23 bases between the two germline ends. CDR1 is LNHDA and CDR2 is SQIVND in the germline V gene (reference sequence). This CDR3 has 13 amino acids. Sequenced: PBMCs or T cells enriched from blood (not recorded which). This clonotype was sampled from a woman aged 35 to 49 with acute COVID-19. The gene calls are TRBV19 and TRBJ2-7; D unresolved. The chain's CDR3 is CASAISRDSYLYF. In DNA, the CDR3 is TGTGCCAGTGCCATATCGAGAGACTCTTATCTGTACTTC. Full variable domain (missing parts from reference TRBV19 and TRBJ2-7): DGGITQSPKYLFRKEGQNVTLSCEQNLNHDAMYWYRQDPGQGLRLIYYSQIVNDFQKGDIAEGYSVSREKKESFPLTVTSAQKNPTAFYLCASAISRDSYLYFGPGTRLTVT.